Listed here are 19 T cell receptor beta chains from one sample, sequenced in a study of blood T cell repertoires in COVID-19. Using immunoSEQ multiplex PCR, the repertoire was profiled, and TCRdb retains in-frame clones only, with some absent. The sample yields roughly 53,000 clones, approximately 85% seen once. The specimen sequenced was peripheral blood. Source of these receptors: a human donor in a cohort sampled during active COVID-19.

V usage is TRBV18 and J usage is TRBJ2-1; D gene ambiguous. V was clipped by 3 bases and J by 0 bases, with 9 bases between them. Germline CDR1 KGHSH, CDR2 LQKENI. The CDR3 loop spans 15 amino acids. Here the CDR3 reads CASSPKSSSYNEQFF. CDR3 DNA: TGTGCCAGCTCACCCAAATCTAGCTCCTACAATGAGCAGTTCTTC.

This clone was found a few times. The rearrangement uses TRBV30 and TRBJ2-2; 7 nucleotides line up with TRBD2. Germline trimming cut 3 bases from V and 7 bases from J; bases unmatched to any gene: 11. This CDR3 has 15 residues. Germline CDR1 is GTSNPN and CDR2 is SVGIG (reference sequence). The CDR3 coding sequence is TGTGCCTGGAGCCCCGGACCTACGGGAGGCGGGGAGCTGTTTTTT. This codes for CAWSPGPTGGGELFF.

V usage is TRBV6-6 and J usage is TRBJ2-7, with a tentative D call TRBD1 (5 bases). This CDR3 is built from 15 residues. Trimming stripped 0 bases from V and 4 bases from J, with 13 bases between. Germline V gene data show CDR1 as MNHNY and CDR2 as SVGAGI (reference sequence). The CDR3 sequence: CASSYSGQGSYEQYF. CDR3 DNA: TGTGCCAGCAGTTACTCAGGCCAGGGCTCATACGAGCAGTACTTC.

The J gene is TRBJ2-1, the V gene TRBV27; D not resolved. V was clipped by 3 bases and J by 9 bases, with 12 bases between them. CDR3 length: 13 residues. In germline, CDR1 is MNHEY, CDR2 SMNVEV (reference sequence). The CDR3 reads CASSFLVSREQFF. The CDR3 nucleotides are TGTGCCAGCAGTTTTCTAGTTTCGCGTGAGCAGTTCTTC.

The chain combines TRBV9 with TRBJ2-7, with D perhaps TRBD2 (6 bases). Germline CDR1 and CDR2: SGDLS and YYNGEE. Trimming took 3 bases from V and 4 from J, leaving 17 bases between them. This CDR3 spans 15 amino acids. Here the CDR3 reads CASSAGGAGRYEQYF. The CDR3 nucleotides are TGTGCCAGCAGCGCGGGCGGGGCAGGGAGGTACGAGCAGTACTTC.

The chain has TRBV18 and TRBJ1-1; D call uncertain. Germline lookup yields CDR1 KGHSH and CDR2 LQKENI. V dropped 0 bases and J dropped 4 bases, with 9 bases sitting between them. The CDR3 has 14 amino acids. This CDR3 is CASSPPEGLTEAFF. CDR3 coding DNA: TGTGCCAGCTCACCACCGGAAGGACTCACTGAAGCTTTCTTT.

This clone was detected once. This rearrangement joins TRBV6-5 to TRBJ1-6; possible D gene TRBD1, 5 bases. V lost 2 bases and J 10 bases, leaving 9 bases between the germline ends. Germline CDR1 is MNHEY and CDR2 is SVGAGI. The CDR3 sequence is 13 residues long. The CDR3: CASSYPGQSPLHF. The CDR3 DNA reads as TGTGCCAGCAGTTACCCAGGGCAGTCACCCCTCCACTTT.

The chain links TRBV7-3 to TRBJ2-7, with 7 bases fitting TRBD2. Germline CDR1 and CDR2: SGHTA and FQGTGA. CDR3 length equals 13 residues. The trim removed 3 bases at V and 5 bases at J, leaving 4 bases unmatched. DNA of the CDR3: TGTGCCAGCAGCTTCACTAGCGCCGACGAGCAGTACTTC. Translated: CASSFTSADEQYF.

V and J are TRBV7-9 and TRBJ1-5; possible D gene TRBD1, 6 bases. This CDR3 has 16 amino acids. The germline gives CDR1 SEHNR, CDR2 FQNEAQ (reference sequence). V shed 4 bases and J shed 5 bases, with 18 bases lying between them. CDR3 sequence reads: CASSSGRGTEDQPQHF. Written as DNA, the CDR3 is TGTGCCAGCAGCTCAGGGAGGGGGACGGAGGATCAGCCCCAGCATTTT.

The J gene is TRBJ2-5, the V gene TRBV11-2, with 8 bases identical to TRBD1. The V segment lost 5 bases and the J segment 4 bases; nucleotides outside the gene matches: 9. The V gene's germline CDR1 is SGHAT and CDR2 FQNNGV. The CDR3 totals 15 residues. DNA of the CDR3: TGTGCCAGCAGCGGATCTACAGGGGGGCGAGAGACCCAGTACTTC. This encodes CASSGSTGGRETQYF.

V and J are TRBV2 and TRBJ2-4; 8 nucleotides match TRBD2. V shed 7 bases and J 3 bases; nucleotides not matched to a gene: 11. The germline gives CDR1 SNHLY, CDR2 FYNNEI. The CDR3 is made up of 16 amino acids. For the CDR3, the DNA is TGTGCCAGCACCGGGGGGGAGACTTCGAACAAAAACATTCAGTACTTC. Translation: CASTGGETSNKNIQYF.

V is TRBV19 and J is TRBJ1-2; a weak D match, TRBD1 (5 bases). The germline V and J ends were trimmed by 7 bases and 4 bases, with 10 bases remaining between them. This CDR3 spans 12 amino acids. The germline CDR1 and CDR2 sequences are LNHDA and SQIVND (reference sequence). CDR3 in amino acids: CASMGRGYGYTF. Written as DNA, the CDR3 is TGTGCCAGTATGGGGAGGGGCTATGGCTACACCTTC.

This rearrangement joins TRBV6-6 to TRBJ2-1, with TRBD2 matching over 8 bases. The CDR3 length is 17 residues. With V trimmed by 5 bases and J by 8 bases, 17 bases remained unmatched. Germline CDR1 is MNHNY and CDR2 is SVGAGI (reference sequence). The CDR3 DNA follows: TGTGCCAGCAGTCCAAAGGGTAGCGGGAAGGCGGCCTATGAGCAGTTCTTC. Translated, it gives CASSPKGSGKAAYEQFF.

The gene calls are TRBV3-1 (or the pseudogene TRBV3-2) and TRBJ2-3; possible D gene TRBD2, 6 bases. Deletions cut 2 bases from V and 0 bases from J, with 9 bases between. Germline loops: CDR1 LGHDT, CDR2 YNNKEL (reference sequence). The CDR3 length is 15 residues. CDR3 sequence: CASSQRRGSTDTQYF. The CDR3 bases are TGTGCCAGCAGCCAAAGGAGGGGAAGCACAGATACGCAGTATTTT.

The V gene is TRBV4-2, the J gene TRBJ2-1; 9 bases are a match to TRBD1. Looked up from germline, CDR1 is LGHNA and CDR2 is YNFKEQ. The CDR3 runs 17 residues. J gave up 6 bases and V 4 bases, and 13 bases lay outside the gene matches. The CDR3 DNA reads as TGTGCCAGCAGCCGCCCGTTAACAGGGGGCTCGAGCAATGAGCAGTTCTTC. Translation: CASSRPLTGGSSNEQFF.

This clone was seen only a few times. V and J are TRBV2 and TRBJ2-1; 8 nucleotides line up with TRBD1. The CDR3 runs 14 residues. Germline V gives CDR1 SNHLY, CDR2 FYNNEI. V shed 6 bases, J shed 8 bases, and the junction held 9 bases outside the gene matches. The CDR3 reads CASRRQGRFDEQFF. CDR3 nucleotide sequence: TGTGCCAGCAGGAGACAGGGGCGCTTCGATGAGCAGTTCTTC.

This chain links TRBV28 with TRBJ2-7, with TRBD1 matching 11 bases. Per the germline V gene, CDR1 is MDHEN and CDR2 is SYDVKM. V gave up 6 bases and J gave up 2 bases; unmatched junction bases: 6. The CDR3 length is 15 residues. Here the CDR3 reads CASSSGQGAAYEQYF. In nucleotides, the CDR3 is TGTGCCAGCAGCTCCGGACAGGGGGCGGCCTACGAGCAGTACTTC. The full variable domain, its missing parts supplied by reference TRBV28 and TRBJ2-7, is DVKVTQSSRYLVKRTGEKVFLECVQDMDHENMFWYRQDPGLGLRLIYFSYDVKMKEKGDIPEGYSVSREKKERFSLILESASTNQTSMYLCASSSGQGAAYEQYFGPGTRLTVT.

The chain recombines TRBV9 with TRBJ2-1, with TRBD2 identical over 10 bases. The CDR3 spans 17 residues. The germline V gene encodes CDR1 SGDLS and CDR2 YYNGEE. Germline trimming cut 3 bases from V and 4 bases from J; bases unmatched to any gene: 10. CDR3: CASSAYSAGGIYNEQFF. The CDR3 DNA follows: TGTGCCAGCAGCGCATACTCAGCGGGGGGGATATACAATGAGCAGTTCTTC.

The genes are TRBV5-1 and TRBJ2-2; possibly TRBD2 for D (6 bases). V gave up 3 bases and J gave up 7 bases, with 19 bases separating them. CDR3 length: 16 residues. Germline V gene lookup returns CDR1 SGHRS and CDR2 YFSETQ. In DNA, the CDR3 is TGCGCCAGCAGCTCGCTTATAGAGCGGGCGAACGGGGAGCTGTTTTTT. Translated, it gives CASSSLIERANGELFF. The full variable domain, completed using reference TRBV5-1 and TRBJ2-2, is KAGVTQTPRYLIKTRGQQVTLSCSPISGHRSVSWYQQTPGQGLQFLFEYFSETQRNKGNFPGRFSGRQFSNSRSEMNVSTLELGDSALYLCASSSLIERANGELFFGEGSRLTVL.